This TCR beta chain was recorded in a study of beta chain features in type 1 diabetes. Regarding this clone: Antigen unknown.

Study-level points and caveats: A closer apparent resemblance between naive, central memory and Treg TCRB repertoires was seen in patients than in healthy donors.

All of the isolated RNA was reverse transcribed, so expressed TCRB transcripts were sequenced. Profiling relied on immunoSEQ multiplex PCR, and the TCRdb table lists in-frame clones only, not all of them. Of about 360,000 clones in the sample, 10% to 15% were seen once. The V gene end was trimmed by 10 bases and the J gene end by 2 bases; junction bases not matched to a gene: 8. This CDR3 comprises 14 residues. Germline V lookup: CDR1 LNHDA, CDR2 SQIVND (reference sequence). Each of the CD4+ naive, central memory, regulatory and stem cell-like memory populations was sorted via CD45RO/CCR7/CD25/CD127/CD95/CD27.

The gene calls are TRBV19 and TRBJ2-7, with 10 bases fitting TRBD1. The sequencing sample was made of naive CD4+ T cells from blood. This receptor was taken from a man between 18 and 29 years old in good health. CDR3 DNA: TGTGCCACCGATATGGGACAGGGGCCCTACGAGCAGTACTTC. Its translation: CATDMGQGPYEQYF.